Given below is one T cell receptor (beta chain) in context. As originally analysed: The authors estimated nucleated cell counts from reference gene primer amplification. Method: immunoSEQ multiplex PCR; TCRdb's copy keeps in-frame clones and lacks some. D and trimming were read from the DNA, whereas the V and J calls and clone size are those reported in that table. The sample consists of 200,000 to 250,000 clones, approximately 88% of them appearing once. Seattle enrolled patients during active infection and tracked them longitudinally. The data stem from a study of blood T cell repertoires in COVID-19. Study context: The cDNA or gDNA used as material had been derived from T cells, B-cell-depleted T cells, or PBMCs.

This CDR3 has 15 residues. Unmatched junction bases numbered 3, after V lost 4 bases and J lost 5 bases. The germline V gene encodes CDR1 MDHEN and CDR2 SYDVKM. This sequence was found in a woman in her 30s with COVID-19, enrolled during active disease. Sequencing was performed on peripheral blood. The V call is TRBV28, the J call TRBJ1-6, with 9 bases identical to TRBD1. In nucleotides, the CDR3 is TGTGCCAGCAGTTCCCGGGACAGGGATAATTCACCCCTCCACTTT. The encoded protein is CASSSRDRDNSPLHF.